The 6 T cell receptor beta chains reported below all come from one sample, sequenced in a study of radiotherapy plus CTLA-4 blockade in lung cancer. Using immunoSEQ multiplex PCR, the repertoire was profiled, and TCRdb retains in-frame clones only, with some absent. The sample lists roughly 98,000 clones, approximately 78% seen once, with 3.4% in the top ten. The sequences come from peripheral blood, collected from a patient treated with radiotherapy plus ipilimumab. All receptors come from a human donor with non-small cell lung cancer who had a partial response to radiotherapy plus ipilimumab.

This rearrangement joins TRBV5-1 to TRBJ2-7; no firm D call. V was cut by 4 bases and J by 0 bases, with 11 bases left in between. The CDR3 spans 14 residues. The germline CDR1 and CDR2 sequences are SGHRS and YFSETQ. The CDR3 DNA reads TGCGCCAGCAGCGGAAGAGGAGACTCCTACGAGCAGTACTTC. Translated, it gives CASSGRGDSYEQYF.

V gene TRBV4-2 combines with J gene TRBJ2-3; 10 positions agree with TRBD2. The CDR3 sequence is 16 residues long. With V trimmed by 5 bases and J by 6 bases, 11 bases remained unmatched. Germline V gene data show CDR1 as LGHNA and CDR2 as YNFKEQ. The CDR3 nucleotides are TGTGCCAGCAGCTCCAAGCGGGAGGGCCGTACTGATACGCAGTATTTT. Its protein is CASSSKREGRTDTQYF.

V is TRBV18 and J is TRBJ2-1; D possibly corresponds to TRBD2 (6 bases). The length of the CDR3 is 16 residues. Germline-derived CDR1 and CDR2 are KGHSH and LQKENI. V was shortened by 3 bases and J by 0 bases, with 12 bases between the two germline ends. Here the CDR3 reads CASSPGERVSYNEQFF. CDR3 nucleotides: TGTGCCAGCTCACCGGGGGAGCGGGTCTCCTACAATGAGCAGTTCTTC.

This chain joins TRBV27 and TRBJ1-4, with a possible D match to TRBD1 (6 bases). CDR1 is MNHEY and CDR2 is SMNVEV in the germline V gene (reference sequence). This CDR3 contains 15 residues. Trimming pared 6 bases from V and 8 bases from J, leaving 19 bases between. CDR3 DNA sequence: TGTGCCAGCAGCCTTCAGGGGAGACGAGGGGAAAAACTGTTTTTT. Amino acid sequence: CASSLQGRRGEKLFF.

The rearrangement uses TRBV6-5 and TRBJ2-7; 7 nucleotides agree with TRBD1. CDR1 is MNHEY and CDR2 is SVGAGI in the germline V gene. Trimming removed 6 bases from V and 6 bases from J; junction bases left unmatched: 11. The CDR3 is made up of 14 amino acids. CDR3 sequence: CASSKVAGGFEQYF. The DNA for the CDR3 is TGTGCCAGCAGCAAGGTGGCAGGGGGTTTCGAGCAGTACTTC.

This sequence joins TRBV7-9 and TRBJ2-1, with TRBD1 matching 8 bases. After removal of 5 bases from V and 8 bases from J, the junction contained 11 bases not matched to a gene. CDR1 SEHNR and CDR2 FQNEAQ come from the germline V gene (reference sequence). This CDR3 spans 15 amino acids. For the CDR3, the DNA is TGTGCCAGCAGCCTGCTTGGACAGGGTGGAGATGAGCAGTTCTTC. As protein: CASSLLGQGGDEQFF.